The next 24 T cell receptor beta chains were all read from a single sample in a study of blood T cell repertoires in COVID-19. Assay used: immunoSEQ multiplex PCR; TCRdb lists only in-frame clones, some missing. The profile shows about 110,000 clones, 88% of them singletons. Material: peripheral blood. All receptors come from a human donor in a cohort sampled during active COVID-19.

The chain couples TRBV4-1 to TRBJ2-5, with D possibly being TRBD1 (6 bases). Germline CDR1 and CDR2: MGHRA and YSYEKL. Trimming left V 5 bases short and J 9 bases short, with 19 bases between. The CDR3 covers 14 residues. The CDR3 DNA is TGCGCCAGCAGCAGCCGGGACATAAGAGATCCCCAGTACTTC. Translated, it gives CASSSRDIRDPQYF.

This chain uses TRBV28 with TRBJ1-5, with D possibly TRBD1 on 6 matching bases. The ends were cut back, 3 bases at V and 9 bases at J, with 24 bases in the middle. CDR1 is MDHEN, CDR2 SYDVKM, per germline. This CDR3 is built from 17 residues. The CDR3 sequence is CASSLETTGVKVRPQHF. The CDR3 nucleotides are TGTGCCAGCAGTTTGGAGACGACAGGAGTAAAGGTACGGCCCCAGCATTTT.

The genes are TRBV10-2 and TRBJ2-1; D may be TRBD2 (5 bases). Trimming removed 8 bases from V and 7 bases from J, with 12 bases in between. The CDR3 loop spans 12 amino acids. Germline-derived CDR1 and CDR2 are WSHSY and SAAADI. In nucleotides, the CDR3 is TGCGCCAGCCGGGATCTATCAAATGAGCAGTTCTTC. It encodes CASRDLSNEQFF.

In its sample, this clone was seen once. This chain uses TRBV4-1 with TRBJ2-7; D remains ambiguous. The CDR3 runs to 14 residues. CDR1 is MGHRA, CDR2 YSYEKL, per germline. V lost 4 bases, J lost 1 base, and 11 bases lay in between. In DNA, the CDR3 is TGCGCCAGCAGCCCGAGCGTCTATTCCTACGAGCAGTACTTC. Amino acid sequence: CASSPSVYSYEQYF.

V and J are TRBV4-1 and TRBJ2-1; 7 nucleotides line up with TRBD2. Germline V gene data show CDR1 as MGHRA and CDR2 as YSYEKL. CDR3 length: 17 amino acids. After removal of 2 bases from V and 2 bases from J, the junction contained 9 bases not matched to a gene. The CDR3 DNA reads as TGCGCCAGCAGCCAACGTTCAAGCGGGGTTCCCTACAATGAGCAGTTCTTC. Its protein is CASSQRSSGVPYNEQFF.

The chain is built from TRBV19 and TRBJ1-5; D unresolved. V was cut by 1 base and J by 4 bases, with 5 bases left in between. Germline V CDR1 and CDR2: LNHDA, SQIVND (reference sequence). The CDR3 runs 13 residues. The CDR3 nucleotides are TGTGCCAGTAGTATAGGGGCAAATCAGCCCCAGCATTTT. Protein: CASSIGANQPQHF.

Only one count was recorded for this clone. The V gene is TRBV27, the J gene TRBJ1-1; perhaps TRBD1 as D (6 bases). The germline gives CDR1 MNHEY, CDR2 SMNVEV (reference sequence). This CDR3 region has 16 residues. V lost 5 bases, J lost 0 bases, and 16 bases lay in between. CDR3 coding DNA: TGTGCCAGCAGTCGCTCGACGGGGGGCCTGAACACTGAAGCTTTCTTT. Protein product: CASSRSTGGLNTEAFF.

V usage is TRBV7-2 and J usage is TRBJ2-4; 9 bases map to TRBD1. The V gene end was trimmed by 5 bases and the J gene end by 6 bases; junction bases not matched to a gene: 5. CDR3 size: 14 residues. Germline V gene sequence: CDR1 SGHTA, CDR2 FQGNSA. The CDR3 sequence is CASSQQGAGNIQYF. The DNA for the CDR3 is TGTGCCAGCAGCCAACAGGGGGCGGGAAACATTCAGTACTTC.

The chain uses TRBV9 and TRBJ2-3, with D hard to call. The V gene's germline CDR1 is SGDLS and CDR2 YYNGEE. Trimming cost V 0 bases and J 3 bases, with 11 bases left between them. The CDR3 length is 15 residues. The CDR3 reads CASSVGASWTDTQYF. The CDR3 DNA sequence: TGTGCCAGCAGCGTAGGAGCTAGTTGGACAGATACGCAGTATTTT.

The chain joins TRBV6-5 to TRBJ2-5; the match to TRBD2 covers 16 bases. The CDR3 covers 15 residues. V dropped 6 bases and J dropped 9; count of bases not matched to a gene: 7. Germline V gene data show CDR1 as MNHEY and CDR2 as SVGAGI. The CDR3, as DNA: TGTGCCAGCAGGGCTCCCGGGACTAGCGGGAGGGCCCAGTACTTC. Residues: CASRAPGTSGRAQYF.

V usage is TRBV21-1 and J usage is TRBJ2-7; no check of the table's D call, TRBD1, against the DNA was made. TRBV21-1 is flagged as a pseudogene. The CDR3 is made up of 16 amino acids. The CDR3 here is CASSKGQGIWTGEQYF. The CDR3 DNA reads TGTGCCAGCAGCAAAGGACAGGGGATATGGACAGGCGAGCAGTACTTC.

The chain employs TRBV6-5 and TRBJ1-2; D is perhaps TRBD1 (6 bases). V lost 10 bases, J lost 8 bases, and 14 bases lay in between. Germline V gene lookup returns CDR1 MNHEY and CDR2 SVGAGI. The CDR3 is made up of 11 amino acids. CDR3 region: CATSRGRGYTF. The CDR3 region has the DNA TGTGCCACCTCCAGGGGTAGGGGCTACACCTTC.

The chain is built from TRBV3-1 (or the pseudogene TRBV3-2) and TRBJ1-2; D unresolved. Trimming left V 5 bases short and J 2 bases short, with 9 bases between. This CDR3 contains 13 residues. Germline assignment: CDR1 LGHDT and CDR2 YNNKEL (reference sequence). The chain's CDR3 is CASSLDGNYGYTF. The CDR3 nucleotides read TGTGCCAGCAGCTTAGACGGGAACTATGGCTACACCTTC.

The rearrangement uses TRBV7-9 and TRBJ1-5; TRBD1 matches at 8 bases. Trimming took 4 bases from V and 5 from J; bases not matched to a gene: 4. Per germline, CDR1 SEHNR and CDR2 FQNEAQ (reference sequence). The CDR3 runs to 14 residues. CDR3 in DNA: TGTGCCAGCAGCTCCGACAGGGGCGATCAGCCCCAGCATTTT. This codes for CASSSDRGDQPQHF.

The V and J genes are TRBV7-9 and TRBJ1-2; TRBD1 agrees at 9 bases. Germline values: CDR1 SEHNR, CDR2 FQNEAQ (reference sequence). The CDR3 totals 15 residues. With V trimmed by 5 bases and J by 3 bases, 7 bases remained unmatched. The CDR3 reads CASSHRDRADYGYTF. CDR3 bases: TGTGCCAGCAGCCACCGGGACAGGGCGGACTATGGCTACACCTTC.

The chain couples TRBV11-3 to TRBJ2-1; TRBD2 agrees at 14 bases. The J segment lost 9 bases and the V segment lost 3 bases, leaving 4 bases of the junction unmatched. The germline V gene has CDR1 SGHNT and CDR2 YENEEA. The CDR3 extends over 15 amino acids. DNA of the CDR3: TGTGCCAGCAGCTTGAACGGACTAGCGGGAGGTGAGCAGTTCTTC. This encodes CASSLNGLAGGEQFF. Together with reference TRBV11-3 and TRBJ2-1, the CDR3 gives the full variable domain: EAGVVQSPRYKIIEKKQPVAFWCNPISGHNTLYWYLQNLGQGPELLIRYENEEAVDDSQLPKDRFSAERLKGVDSTLKIQPAELGDSAVYLCASSLNGLAGGEQFFGPGTRLTVL.

CDR3 protein: CASSLVGALLGSKQFF. In nucleotides, the CDR3 is TGTGCCAGCAGCTTAGTAGGGGCACTGCTCGGGAGTAAGCAGTTCTTC. J is TRBJ2-1 and V is TRBV7-8; possibly TRBD2 for D (6 bases). Trimming removed 1 base from V and 11 bases from J, with 21 bases in between. There are 16 residues in the CDR3. Germline values: CDR1 SGHVS, CDR2 FQNEAQ.

V usage is TRBV28 and J usage is TRBJ2-3; TRBD2 matches at 9 bases. There are 16 residues in the CDR3. Germline lookup yields CDR1 MDHEN and CDR2 SYDVKM. J gave up 2 bases and V 10 bases, and 13 bases lay outside the gene matches. In DNA form, the CDR3 reads TGTGCCACCGGAGTAATTAGCGGGGGCCCCACAGATACGCAGTATTTT. Amino acid sequence: CATGVISGGPTDTQYF.

This chain joins TRBV28 and TRBJ1-1; D gene uncertain. The CDR3 is 12 residues long. Germline V CDR1 and CDR2: MDHEN, SYDVKM. Trimming stripped 4 bases from V and 1 base from J, with 4 bases between. CDR3 residues: CASSSGNTEAFF. The CDR3 bases are TGTGCCAGCAGTTCCGGGAACACTGAAGCTTTCTTT.

The chain joins TRBV15 to TRBJ2-5, with a possible D match to TRBD2 (5 bases). The V gene's germline CDR1 is LNHNV and CDR2 YYDKDF (reference sequence). This CDR3 has 14 amino acids. V was cut by 0 bases and J by 2 bases, with 7 bases left in between. Here the CDR3 reads CATSREAEQETQYF. Written as DNA, the CDR3 is TGTGCCACCAGCAGAGAAGCGGAACAAGAGACCCAGTACTTC.

V gene TRBV29-1 combines with J gene TRBJ2-5; no firm D call. Germline CDR1 reads SQVTM; CDR2 reads ANQGSEA. The CDR3 is 11 residues long. V was trimmed by 7 bases and J by 4 bases, leaving 10 bases between them. The CDR3 spells CSALFGETQYF. DNA of the CDR3: TGCAGCGCCCTATTTGGAGAGACCCAGTACTTC.

This chain connects TRBV7-6 to TRBJ2-5; 7 bases line up with TRBD2. J was trimmed by 0 bases and V by 4 bases; bases with no gene match: 5. Germline V gene sequence: CDR1 SGHVS, CDR2 FNYEAQ. The CDR3 length is 15 residues. The CDR3 reads CASSSQRGYQETQYF. CDR3 bases: TGTGCCAGCAGCTCCCAGCGGGGCTACCAAGAGACCCAGTACTTC.

This rearrangement joins TRBV4-2 to TRBJ1-3; no definite D call. CDR1 is LGHNA, CDR2 YNFKEQ, per germline. CDR3 size: 14 residues. V was cut by 9 bases and J by 3 bases, with 15 bases left in between. The CDR3 is CASWDRGNGNTIYF. The CDR3 DNA reads TGTGCCAGTTGGGATAGAGGGAATGGAAACACCATATATTTT.

This rearrangement joins TRBV7-2 to TRBJ2-1; 8 bases fit TRBD1. This CDR3 has 15 residues. From germline, CDR1 is SGHTA and CDR2 FQGNSA. The V gene end was trimmed by 5 bases and the J gene end by 0 bases; junction bases not matched to a gene: 3. The CDR3 is CASSPTGGSYNEQFF. The CDR3 nucleotides read TGTGCCAGCAGCCCTACAGGGGGCTCCTACAATGAGCAGTTCTTC.